A single sample is the source of the 17 T cell receptor beta chains below, sequenced in a study of T cell changes during pregnancy in multiple sclerosis. Clones were sequenced by immunoSEQ multiplex PCR, and TCRdb holds only the in-frame ones, with some missing. The sample gives over 50,000 clones, 88% of which show up once; 1.5% to 2% is in the top ten. Sequenced here: peripheral blood, sampled in the first trimester of pregnancy. The receptors stem from a female donor with multiple sclerosis, enrolled in a pregnancy study.

This chain uses TRBV1 with TRBJ2-7; TRBD2 is the table's D call and was not checked against the DNA. TRBV1 is a listed pseudogene. This CDR3 is 16 amino acids long. CDR3 sequence: CTSSCRRTRVSYEQYF. CDR3 in DNA: TGCACCAGCAGCTGTAGAAGGACTAGGGTATCCTACGAGCAGTACTTC.

This clone was counted only a few times. The chain employs TRBV7-2 and TRBJ2-2; D remains unclear. Germline CDR1 is SGHTA and CDR2 is FQGNSA. The V and J ends lost 0 bases and 6 bases respectively, with 8 bases between them. The CDR3 is made up of 14 amino acids. CDR3 DNA sequence: TGTGCCAGCAGCTTAGCCCTTCCCCCCGGGGAGCTGTTTTTT. Translated: CASSLALPPGELFF.

The V and J genes are TRBV5-1 and TRBJ2-7; D not certain. There are 11 residues in the CDR3. Trimming pared 4 bases from V and 4 bases from J, leaving 6 bases between. The germline V gene has CDR1 SGHRS and CDR2 YFSETQ. In nucleotides, the CDR3 is TGCGCCAGCAGCGGAGAATACGAGCAGTACTTC. Residues: CASSGEYEQYF.

The J gene is TRBJ1-3, the V gene TRBV6-1; 9 nucleotides align to TRBD1. Germline CDR1 is MNHNS and CDR2 is SASEGT. V lost 4 bases, J lost 2 bases, and 0 bases stayed unmatched. This CDR3 region has 14 residues. The CDR3 region is CASSGTGAGNTIYF. As DNA, the CDR3 is TGTGCCAGCAGTGGGACAGGGGCTGGAAACACCATATATTTT.

The chain has TRBV9 and TRBJ1-2; TRBD1 is a possible D gene (5 bases). The CDR3 has 15 residues. CDR1 and CDR2 (germline): SGDLS, YYNGEE. Trimming left V 0 bases short and J 5 bases short, with 14 bases between. The CDR3 spells CASSVGEGGAYGYTF. The CDR3 nucleotides are TGTGCCAGCAGCGTAGGGGAGGGAGGGGCGTATGGCTACACCTTC.

The rearrangement links TRBV6-6 to TRBJ2-3; unclear D gene. CDR3 length: 13 amino acids. The V end was cut by 6 bases, the J end by 0 bases, with 7 bases between. Germline-derived CDR1 and CDR2 are MNHNY and SVGAGI (reference sequence). The CDR3 nucleotides are TGTGCCAGCAGATCTACTAGCACAGATACGCAGTATTTT. Translation gives CASRSTSTDTQYF.

The rearrangement uses TRBV9 and TRBJ1-2; tentatively, D is TRBD1 (5 bases). Per germline, CDR1 SGDLS and CDR2 YYNGEE. V lost 0 bases to trimming and J lost 8 bases, with 14 bases between them. The CDR3 totals 14 residues. CDR3 protein: CASSVEGEVSGYTF. For the CDR3, the DNA is TGTGCCAGCAGCGTAGAAGGGGAGGTTAGCGGCTACACCTTC.

The CDR3 DNA reads as TGTGCGGGGGGGAACAGCAACGGAAACACCATATATTTT. This gives the protein CAGGNSNGNTIYF. J is TRBJ1-3 and V is TRBV2; the D gene is possibly TRBD1 (5 bases). Per the germline V gene, CDR1 is SNHLY and CDR2 is FYNNEI. The CDR3 totals 13 residues.

The J gene is TRBJ2-7, the V gene TRBV4-3, with D perhaps matching TRBD2 (5 bases). V lost 0 bases and J 0 bases, leaving 12 bases between the germline ends. CDR1 is LGHNA, CDR2 YSLEER, per germline. The CDR3 length is 16 residues. CDR3 coding DNA: TGCGCCAGCAGCCAAGACGGTGCGGGTCCCTCCTACGAGCAGTACTTC. It translates to CASSQDGAGPSYEQYF.

V is TRBV10-3 and J is TRBJ2-7; no definite D call. The CDR3 runs 12 residues. The V gene's germline CDR1 is ENHRY and CDR2 SYGVKD. Trimming took off 5 bases at V and 4 bases at J, with 9 bases between the two ends. The chain's CDR3 is CAISSSQYEQYF. CDR3 sequence (DNA): TGTGCCATCAGTTCGTCCCAGTACGAGCAGTACTTC.

The chain uses TRBV9 and TRBJ2-5; TRBD1 agrees at 10 bases. After removal of 4 bases from V and 0 bases from J, the junction contained 6 bases not matched to a gene. The germline gives CDR1 SGDLS, CDR2 YYNGEE. CDR3 length: 16 amino acids. As DNA, the CDR3 is TGTGCCAGCAGCACCCCCGGGACAGGGGACCAAGAGACCCAGTACTTC. Its translation: CASSTPGTGDQETQYF.

This chain links TRBV28 with TRBJ2-3; D is uncertain. Germline V gene sequence: CDR1 MDHEN, CDR2 SYDVKM. Trimming took 3 bases from V and 0 from J, leaving 4 bases between them. The CDR3 covers 13 residues. CDR3 DNA: TGTGCCAGCAGTTTCCAAAGCACAGATACGCAGTATTTT. Its translation: CASSFQSTDTQYF.

This chain joins TRBV29-1 and TRBJ1-4, with unresolved D. Germline V gene lookup returns CDR1 SQVTM and CDR2 ANQGSEA. The CDR3 extends over 13 amino acids. The CDR3 DNA follows: TGCACCATCCTGGTTAGTGCTAATGAAAAACTGTTTTTT. The encoded protein is CTILVSANEKLFF.

The chain has TRBV25-1 and TRBJ2-1; 9 bases fit TRBD2. The CDR3 spans 14 residues. Germline V gene sequence: CDR1 MGHDK, CDR2 SYGVNS. V lost 5 bases to trimming and J lost 6 bases; unmatched junction nucleotides: 5. The CDR3 nucleotides read TGTGCCAGCAGTAGTAGCGGGAGTATCAATGAGCAGTTCTTC. Translated, it gives CASSSSGSINEQFF.

This sequence joins TRBV6-5 and TRBJ2-7; 9 positions agree with TRBD1. CDR1 is MNHEY, CDR2 SVGAGI, per germline. Trimming cost V 5 bases and J 6 bases; bases outside gene matches: 8. The length of the CDR3 is 14 residues. CDR3 sequence (DNA): TGTGCCAGCAGTACTACCCAGGGACAGGGCGAGCAGTACTTC. This gives the protein CASSTTQGQGEQYF.

With regard to this clone: At one end the junction does not follow the germline gene, possibly because of a read error. J is TRBJ1-2 and V is TRBV11-2; D is unresolved. The CDR3 length is 11 residues. Germline V lookup: CDR1 SGHAT, CDR2 FQNNGV. Here the CDR3 reads CASSLGGASVF. The CDR3 coding sequence is TGTGCCAGCAGCTTAGGTGGAGCCTCCGTCTTC.

The V gene is TRBV7-8, the J gene TRBJ2-2; 7 bases map to TRBD2. The CDR3 runs 16 residues. Germline V gene lookup returns CDR1 SGHVS and CDR2 FQNEAQ. V lost 5 bases, J lost 7 bases, and 13 bases stayed unmatched. The CDR3 bases are TGTGCCAGCAGCGCGACTAGCATAAACGTCGGCGGGGAGCTGTTTTTT. Protein: CASSATSINVGGELFF.